This T cell receptor (beta chain) was identified in a study of read filtering for tumor transcriptome and immune sequencing. Study context: Transcriptome libraries were built from DNase-treated RNA. Per sample, TCR-region reads ranged about 4.05 to 10.27 million by IR-seq, roughly 75 to 1,400 by RNA-seq.

Regarding the study as a whole: Dropping single-read clonotypes raised IR-seq and RNA-seq shared-clonotype correlation. The sorted CD138-negative fraction was a mixed bone marrow immune population, not purified T cells.

The V end was cut by 3 bases, the J end by 0 bases, with 15 bases between. Germline V CDR1 and CDR2: SGHTA, FQGNSA. The CDR3 totals 18 residues. This clonotype has only a few counts. Antigen specificity is unknown. This library used around 400 ng RNA and molecular barcoded adaptors spanning alpha/delta and beta/gamma chains. TCRdb independently ran MiXCR on the reads; one entry per CDR3 protein. The sample yields 100,000 to 150,000 distinct CDR3 sequences, about 13% seen once. The sample taken for sequencing was a population of CD138-negative cells sorted from bone marrow. The V and J genes are TRBV7-2 and TRBJ2-6; no firm D call. The clonotype originates from a donor older than 35 with multiple myeloma. The DNA of the CDR3 is TGTGCCAGCAGCTTTCACGACGGCCAAAGCTCTGGGGCCAACGTCCTGACTTTC. Protein: CASSFHDGQSSGANVLTF.